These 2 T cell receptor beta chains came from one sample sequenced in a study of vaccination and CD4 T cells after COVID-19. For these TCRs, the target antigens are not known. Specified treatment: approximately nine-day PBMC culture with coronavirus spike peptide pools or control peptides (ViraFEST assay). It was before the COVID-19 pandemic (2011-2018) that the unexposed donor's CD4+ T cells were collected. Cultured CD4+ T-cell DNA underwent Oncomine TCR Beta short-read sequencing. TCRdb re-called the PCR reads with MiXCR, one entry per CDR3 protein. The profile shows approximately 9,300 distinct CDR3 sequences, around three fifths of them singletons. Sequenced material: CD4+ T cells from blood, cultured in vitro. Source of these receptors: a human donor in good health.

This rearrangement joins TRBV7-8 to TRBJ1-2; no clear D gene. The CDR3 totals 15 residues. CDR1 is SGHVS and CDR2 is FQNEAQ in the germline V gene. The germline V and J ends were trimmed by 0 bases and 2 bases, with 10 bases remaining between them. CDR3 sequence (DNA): TGTGCCAGCAGCTTAGCGAGGGTAGGGAACTATGGCTACACCTTC. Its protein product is CASSLARVGNYGYTF.

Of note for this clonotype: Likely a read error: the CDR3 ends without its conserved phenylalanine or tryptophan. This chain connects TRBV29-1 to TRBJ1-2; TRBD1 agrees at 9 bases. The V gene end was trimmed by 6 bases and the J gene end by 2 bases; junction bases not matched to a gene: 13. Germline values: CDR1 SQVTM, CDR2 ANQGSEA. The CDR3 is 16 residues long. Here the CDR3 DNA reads TGCAGCGTCAACCCACGGGGACAGGGTATAAACTATGGCTACACCTCC. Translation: CSVNPRGQGINYGYTS.